The 30 T cell receptor beta chains reported below all come from one sample, sequenced in a study of blood T cells in healthy people across ages. A J-beta primer mix and a sample-barcoded 5' primer were used in a second PCR of about 7 to 12 cycles. TCRdb passed the 5' RACE reads through MiXCR, listing each CDR3 protein once. The sample lists over 600,000 distinct CDR3 sequences; about half were seen once. Sequencing was carried out using blood. These receptors were collected from a man older than 75 in good health.

In its sample, this clonotype was seen a few times. This chain connects TRBV28 to TRBJ2-7, with 7 bases fitting TRBD2. The V segment lost 2 bases and the J segment 0 bases; nucleotides outside the gene matches: 1. The CDR3 is 14 residues long. Germline-derived CDR1 and CDR2 are MDHEN and SYDVKM. CDR3 residues: CASSLGTNSYEQYF. The CDR3 DNA follows: TGTGCCAGCAGTTTAGGGACTAACTCCTACGAGCAGTACTTC.

This clonotype was picked up a small number of times. This chain links TRBV19 with TRBJ1-1; possible D gene TRBD1, 5 bases. This CDR3 contains 15 residues. In germline, CDR1 is LNHDA, CDR2 SQIVND (reference sequence). Trimming pared 3 bases from V and 4 bases from J, leaving 15 bases between. This CDR3 reads CASSMAAGLVTEAFF. CDR3 coding DNA: TGTGCCAGTAGTATGGCGGCAGGGTTGGTCACTGAAGCTTTCTTT. Variable domain in full (rest from reference TRBV19 and TRBJ1-1): DGGITQSPKYLFRKEGQNVTLSCEQNLNHDAMYWYRQDPGQGLRLIYYSQIVNDFQKGDIAEGYSVSREKKESFPLTVTSAQKNPTAFYLCASSMAAGLVTEAFFGQGTRLTVV.

This clonotype was observed a handful of times. The rearrangement joins TRBV29-1 to TRBJ2-7; TRBD2 matches 11 bases. V dropped 5 bases and J dropped 6; count of bases not matched to a gene: 15. This CDR3 is 16 amino acids long. Germline values: CDR1 SQVTM, CDR2 ANQGSEA. In nucleotides, the CDR3 is TGCAGCGTTCAGGGGACTAGCGGAGCTGGGGGCCGCGAGCAGTACTTC. This gives the protein CSVQGTSGAGGREQYF.

The genes are TRBV27 and TRBJ2-2; TRBD1 matches 9 bases. Germline V gene lookup returns CDR1 MNHEY and CDR2 SMNVEV (reference sequence). Trimming cost V 5 bases and J 4 bases; bases outside gene matches: 8. This CDR3 has 16 amino acids. CDR3 sequence reads: CASSPTGTGSTGELFF. Written as DNA, the CDR3 is TGTGCCAGCAGTCCCACCGGGACAGGGTCCACCGGGGAGCTGTTTTTT.

Only a few counts were recorded for this clonotype. The chain carries TRBV12-3 or TRBV12-4 and TRBJ2-7; 8 bases align to TRBD2. With 6 bases clipped from V and 2 bases from J, the junction kept 6 bases outside the gene matches. The CDR3 covers 14 residues. The CDR3 coding sequence is TGTGCCAGCAGACCCAGCGGGAGTCCCTACGAGCAGTACTTC. This codes for CASRPSGSPYEQYF.

This clonotype was counted once. The chain has TRBV12-3 or TRBV12-4 and TRBJ1-1; 7 bases line up with TRBD1. The CDR3 consists of 14 residues. The ends lost 6 bases at V and 4 bases at J; junction bases unmatched: 8. For the CDR3, the DNA is TGTGCCAGCAGCCCCATACGGGACAGCACTGAAGCTTTCTTT. It specifies CASSPIRDSTEAFF.

The chain recombines TRBV20-1 with TRBJ1-2, with 7 nucleotides matching TRBD1. Germline V CDR1 and CDR2: DFQATT, SNEGSKA (reference sequence). The junction had 6 bases not matched to a gene; V was cut back by 2 bases and J by 0 bases. The CDR3 totals 15 residues. Written as DNA, the CDR3 is TGCAGTGCTAGAAAAACAGGGGTAGCTAACTATGGCTACACCTTC. Translating it yields CSARKTGVANYGYTF.

This rearrangement joins TRBV5-1 to TRBJ2-7, with 7 bases lining up with TRBD2. J lost 4 bases, V lost 2 bases, and 12 bases had no gene match. Germline lookup yields CDR1 SGHRS and CDR2 YFSETQ. The CDR3 consists of 16 residues. The DNA of the CDR3 is TGCGCCAGCAGCTTTGAAGGACCGGGAGGATTATACGAGCAGTACTTC. This translates into CASSFEGPGGLYEQYF. Full variable domain (outside the CDR3, taken from reference TRBV5-1 and TRBJ2-7): KAGVTQTPRYLIKTRGQQVTLSCSPISGHRSVSWYQQTPGQGLQFLFEYFSETQRNKGNFPGRFSGRQFSNSRSEMNVSTLELGDSALYLCASSFEGPGGLYEQYFGPGTRLTVT.

This clonotype was seen only once. At one end the junction does not follow the germline gene, possibly because of a read error. This chain's CDR3 is CSARSTTNNRYNGQFF. CDR3 bases: TGCAGTGCTAGATCCACCACCAACAACAGGTACAATGGGCAGTTCTTC. The chain is built from TRBV20-1 and TRBJ2-1; tentative D call: TRBD1 (5 bases). This CDR3 region has 16 residues. CDR1 is DFQATT and CDR2 is SNEGSKA in the germline V gene (reference sequence).

The chain carries TRBV28 and TRBJ2-7; a weak D match, TRBD1 (6 bases). In germline, CDR1 is MDHEN, CDR2 SYDVKM. Between the trimmed V and J ends, which lost 4 bases and 1 base, there was a span of 14 bases. This CDR3 has 15 amino acids. CDR3 sequence (DNA): TGTGCCAGCAGTTCCCACAGGGTATCGTCCTACGAGCAGTACTTC. This encodes CASSSHRVSSYEQYF.

On this clonotype: This may arise from a read error, as a much more abundant clone is one base away. The chain carries TRBV6-1 and TRBJ2-1; 7 nucleotides line up with TRBD2. CDR1 and CDR2 (germline): MNHNS, SASEGT. V gave up 8 bases and J gave up 0 bases; unmatched junction bases: 16. The CDR3 has 18 residues. The CDR3 sequence is CASESGTTKLSSYNEQFF. DNA of the CDR3: TGTGCCAGCGAGTCCGGGACTACAAAGCTGAGCTCCTACAATGAGCAGTTCTTC.

The gene calls are TRBV2 and TRBJ1-5, with D hard to call. The CDR3 runs 11 residues. Germline V CDR1 and CDR2: SNHLY, FYNNEI. Trimming removed 6 bases at V and 3 bases at J, with 3 bases between. The CDR3 DNA sequence: TGTGCCAGCAGGTACAATCAGCCCCAGCATTTT. It is translated as CASRYNQPQHF.

This clonotype was counted ten times or more. The chain has TRBV9 and TRBJ2-7; tentative D call: TRBD2 (7 bases). Germline loops: CDR1 SGDLS, CDR2 YYNGEE. The germline V and J ends were trimmed by 2 bases and 0 bases, with 12 bases remaining between them. The CDR3 contains 15 residues. In nucleotides, the CDR3 is TGTGCCAGCAGCGTTGGGGGGGCAAGCTCCTACGAGCAGTACTTC. This translates into CASSVGGASSYEQYF.

There are a few counts of this clonotype. CDR3 sequence reads: CASSSLQGANEKLFF. In nucleotides, the CDR3 is TGTGCCAGCAGTTCCCTGCAGGGGGCTAATGAAAAACTGTTTTTT. The rearrangement uses TRBV28 and TRBJ1-4, with 7 bases lining up with TRBD1. The CDR3 extends over 15 amino acids. V was clipped by 4 bases and J by 3 bases; unmatched bases: 5. Germline V gene data show CDR1 as MDHEN and CDR2 as SYDVKM.

The J gene is TRBJ2-7, the V gene TRBV20-1, with 9 nucleotides matching TRBD2. The germline V gene encodes CDR1 DFQATT and CDR2 SNEGSKA (reference sequence). CDR3 length: 14 residues. The V gene end was trimmed by 4 bases and the J gene end by 7 bases; junction bases not matched to a gene: 11. The CDR3 sequence is CSATKAGGRNEQYF. DNA for the CDR3: TGCAGTGCTACCAAAGCGGGAGGTCGGAATGAGCAGTACTTC.

The V and J genes are TRBV5-1 and TRBJ2-5; 7 bases are a match to TRBD1. Trimming took 3 bases from V and 7 from J; bases not matched to a gene: 15. Germline V gene data show CDR1 as SGHRS and CDR2 as YFSETQ. CDR3 length equals 16 residues. DNA for the CDR3: TGCGCCAGCAGCTCAGGCTCACCCGACAGGGAAGGGACCCAGTACTTC. This translates into CASSSGSPDREGTQYF.

The chain carries TRBV6-2 or TRBV6-3 and TRBJ2-7; 7 positions match TRBD1. The CDR3 contains 15 residues. In germline, CDR1 is MNHEY, CDR2 SVGEGT. V dropped 2 bases and J dropped 1; count of bases not matched to a gene: 5. The DNA of the CDR3 is TGTGCCAGCAGTTACGGACAGGTCCCATCCTACGAGCAGTACTTC. Protein: CASSYGQVPSYEQYF.

The gene calls are TRBV30 and TRBJ1-2, with D perhaps matching TRBD1 (6 bases). V lost 0 bases and J lost 10, with 12 bases in between. This CDR3 region has 12 residues. Per germline, CDR1 GTSNPN and CDR2 SVGIG (reference sequence). The CDR3: CAWSVVQGSYTF. CDR3 in DNA: TGTGCCTGGAGTGTAGTACAGGGATCCTACACCTTC. Filled out from reference TRBV30 and TRBJ1-2, the complete variable domain reads SQTIHQWPATLVQPVGSPLSLECTVEGTSNPNLYWYRQAAGRGLQLLFYSVGIGQISSEVPQNLSASRPQDRQFILSSKKLLLSDSGFYLCAWSVVQGSYTFGSGTRLTVV.

The chain has TRBV5-4 and TRBJ1-4; no clear D gene. The V and J ends lost 4 bases and 3 bases respectively, with 13 bases between them. This CDR3 contains 15 residues. Per germline, CDR1 SGHNT and CDR2 YYREEE (reference sequence). The CDR3 region is CASSPPAPANEKLFF. Here the CDR3 DNA reads TGTGCCAGCAGCCCCCCAGCACCGGCTAATGAAAAACTGTTTTTT. Full variable domain (outside the CDR3, taken from reference TRBV5-4 and TRBJ1-4): ETGVTQSPTHLIKTRGQQVTLRCSSQSGHNTVSWYQQALGQGPQFIFQYYREEENGRGNFPPRFSGLQFPNYSSELNVNALELDDSALYLCASSPPAPANEKLFFGSGTQLSVL.

The chain has TRBV12-3 or TRBV12-4 and TRBJ2-7, with D tentatively TRBD2 (6 bases). Trimming pared 8 bases from V and 6 bases from J, leaving 20 bases between. The CDR3 sequence is 14 residues long. The CDR3 is CASPPGTQTSEQYF. The DNA of the CDR3 is TGTGCCAGCCCGCCCGGGACTCAGACCTCCGAGCAGTACTTC.

This clonotype was seen ten or more times. J is TRBJ2-7 and V is TRBV28; D tentatively reads TRBD1 or TRBD2 (5 bases each). The length of the CDR3 is 14 residues. CDR1 and CDR2 (germline): MDHEN, SYDVKM. V lost 7 bases and J lost 5, with 18 bases in between. The CDR3 nucleotides read TGTGCCAGCACCATCCCGGGACCGAATCACGAGCAGTACTTC. Its translation: CASTIPGPNHEQYF. The full variable domain, completed using reference TRBV28 and TRBJ2-7, is DVKVTQSSRYLVKRTGEKVFLECVQDMDHENMFWYRQDPGLGLRLIYFSYDVKMKEKGDIPEGYSVSREKKERFSLILESASTNQTSMYLCASTIPGPNHEQYFGPGTRLTVT.

In this sample, this clonotype turned up a few times. The chain has TRBV29-1 and TRBJ2-2; a weak D match, TRBD1 (7 bases). CDR3 length: 13 residues. Trimming took 5 bases from V and 5 from J, leaving 12 bases between them. Germline values: CDR1 SQVTM, CDR2 ANQGSEA. DNA for the CDR3: TGCAGCGTTCGACAGGGAGGTACCGGGGAGCTGTTTTTT. It specifies CSVRQGGTGELFF.

This clonotype was seen ten or more times. V gene TRBV7-2 combines with J gene TRBJ1-2; 7 nucleotides match TRBD1. Germline V gene sequence: CDR1 SGHTA, CDR2 FQGNSA. Trimming at V came to 4 bases and at J to 2 bases, leaving 7 bases not matched to a gene. CDR3 size: 15 residues. This chain's CDR3 is CASSYPEQGNYGYTF. In DNA form, the CDR3 reads TGTGCCAGCAGCTACCCTGAACAGGGGAACTATGGCTACACCTTC.

The J gene is TRBJ2-1, the V gene TRBV20-1; tentatively, D is TRBD2 (6 bases). Germline assignment: CDR1 DFQATT and CDR2 SNEGSKA (reference sequence). Trimming removed 0 bases at V and 0 bases at J, with 12 bases between. This CDR3 is 16 amino acids long. CDR3 DNA sequence: TGCAGTGCTAGAGATCCGCGGGACCACTCCTACAATGAGCAGTTCTTC. This translates into CSARDPRDHSYNEQFF.

V is TRBV29-1 and J is TRBJ2-4; 9 bases match TRBD1. The tail of the sequence fits TRBJ2-7 better, so the J call may be wrong. CDR1 SQVTM and CDR2 ANQGSEA come from the germline V gene. This CDR3 contains 15 residues. CDR3 DNA sequence: TGCAGCGTTGAAGTTCTTGGGACAGGGTGGAACGAGCAGTACTTC. Translating it yields CSVEVLGTGWNEQYF.

The chain joins TRBV20-1 to TRBJ2-5; D is undetermined. The CDR3 is made up of 13 amino acids. Trimming removed 5 bases at V and 2 bases at J, with 12 bases between. Germline CDR1 and CDR2: DFQATT and SNEGSKA (reference sequence). The CDR3 region has the DNA TGCAGTGCTCAGAGGACGGCGCAAGAGACCCAGTACTTC. This sequence encodes CSAQRTAQETQYF.

V is TRBV29-1 and J is TRBJ2-1, with TRBD2 matching 11 bases. The DNA matches TRBJ2-7 better at its end, which makes the J call doubtful. This CDR3 contains 18 residues. Germline-derived CDR1 and CDR2 are SQVTM and ANQGSEA. Here the CDR3 reads CSVEGLGLADTSYNEQYF. CDR3 in DNA: TGCAGCGTTGAAGGATTGGGACTAGCGGACACATCCTACAATGAGCAGTACTTC.

The chain recombines TRBV5-5 with TRBJ2-5, with D maybe TRBD1 (6 bases). The J call may be in error: the DNA end matches TRBJ2-7 better. Germline V CDR1 and CDR2: SGHKS, YYEKEE (reference sequence). CDR3 size: 15 residues. This CDR3 reads CASSLVAGAFNEQYF. The CDR3 nucleotides read TGTGCCAGCAGCTTGGTAGCAGGGGCCTTTAACGAGCAGTACTTC.

The chain links TRBV12-3 or TRBV12-4 to TRBJ2-7; weak D call: TRBD1 (6 bases). Near its end, the DNA agrees better with TRBJ2-5, so the J call may be wrong. This CDR3 is 15 amino acids long. DNA of the CDR3: TGTGCCAGCAGCCTTACGACAGGATGGCCAGAGACCCAGTACTTC. It encodes CASSLTTGWPETQYF.

The V gene is TRBV7-6, the J gene TRBJ2-7; D might be TRBD2 (5 bases). Deletions cut 5 bases from V and 1 base from J, with 12 bases between. Germline V gene sequence: CDR1 SGHVS, CDR2 FNYEAQ. The CDR3 totals 14 residues. This chain's CDR3 is CASSQRTDSYEQYF. The CDR3 coding sequence is TGTGCCAGCAGCCAACGGACTGATTCCTACGAGCAGTACTTC. Using reference TRBV7-6 and TRBJ2-7 for the parts outside the CDR3, the full variable domain is GAGVSQSPRYKVTKRGQDVALRCDPISGHVSLYWYRQALGQGPEFLTYFNYEAQQDKSGLPNDRFSAERPEGSISTLTIQRTEQRDSAMYRCASSQRTDSYEQYFGPGTRLTVT.